A single sample gave rise to the 32 T cell receptor beta chains below, sequenced in a study of cytomegalovirus exposure and HLA in healthy donors. 60 Vbeta and 13 Jbeta primers were used in PCR. This table comes from immunoSEQ multiplex PCR, and its TCRdb copy is limited to in-frame clones, with some not included. The data show about 130,000 clones, with over 70% seen just once and about 3.3% held by the top ten. Material for sequencing was PBMCs. Receptor source: a woman between 50 and 59 years old in good health and CMV-seronegative.

The chain is built from TRBV19 and TRBJ2-1, with no clear D. Germline V gives CDR1 LNHDA, CDR2 SQIVND (reference sequence). V was shortened by 2 bases and J by 7 bases, with 6 bases between the two germline ends. CDR3 length: 12 residues. CDR3 sequence reads: CASSIPGNEQFF. CDR3 DNA: TGTGCCAGTAGTATACCCGGGAATGAGCAGTTCTTC. Combining the CDR3 with reference TRBV19 and TRBJ2-1 gives the whole variable domain DGGITQSPKYLFRKEGQNVTLSCEQNLNHDAMYWYRQDPGQGLRLIYYSQIVNDFQKGDIAEGYSVSREKKESFPLTVTSAQKNPTAFYLCASSIPGNEQFFGPGTRLTVL.

The chain couples TRBV5-4 to TRBJ1-1; TRBD1 might be the D (5 bases). There are 16 residues in the CDR3. CDR1 is SGHNT, CDR2 YYREEE, per germline (reference sequence). V was shortened by 0 bases and J by 7 bases, with 19 bases between the two germline ends. CDR3 bases: TGTGCCAGCAGCTTGGCCCCGACGGGGGGATTAGGTGAAGCTTTCTTT. It encodes CASSLAPTGGLGEAFF.

The chain has TRBV5-1 and TRBJ2-7, with 9 bases that match TRBD2. The germline gives CDR1 SGHRS, CDR2 YFSETQ. The CDR3 is made up of 15 amino acids. Germline trimming cut 0 bases from V and 5 bases from J; bases unmatched to any gene: 6. The CDR3 coding sequence is TGCGCCAGCAGCTTGGCCCTAGCGGGACTGGACGAGCAGTACTTC. As protein: CASSLALAGLDEQYF.

The rearrangement uses TRBV11-2 and TRBJ2-2, with a possible D match to TRBD1 (5 bases). V lost 5 bases and J 9 bases, leaving 13 bases between the germline ends. Germline V lookup: CDR1 SGHAT, CDR2 FQNNGV. There are 13 residues in the CDR3. The CDR3 here is CASSPGRSRELFF. The CDR3 nucleotides read TGTGCCAGCAGCCCAGGGCGGAGCAGGGAGCTGTTTTTT.

This chain connects TRBV10-3 to TRBJ2-3, with 7 bases identical to TRBD1. The CDR3 loop spans 15 amino acids. The V gene's germline CDR1 is ENHRY and CDR2 SYGVKD. V was pared by 3 bases and J by 3 bases, with 6 bases of the junction left unmatched. DNA for the CDR3: TGTGCCATCAGTGATGACAGGGCCGGGACAGATACGCAGTATTTT. Translating gives CAISDDRAGTDTQYF.

V gene TRBV7-9 combines with J gene TRBJ2-1; 7 bases fit TRBD2. The germline gives CDR1 SEHNR, CDR2 FQNEAQ (reference sequence). CDR3 length: 14 residues. J gave up 9 bases and V 2 bases, and 7 bases lay outside the gene matches. CDR3 loop: CASSLSAGAVEQFF. As DNA, the CDR3 is TGTGCCAGCAGCTTATCCGCGGGAGCGGTTGAGCAGTTCTTC.

J is TRBJ1-3 and V is TRBV10-3, with 7 bases lining up with TRBD1. This CDR3 is 17 amino acids long. Germline CDR1 reads ENHRY; CDR2 reads SYGVKD. The V and J ends lost 6 bases and 0 bases, in that order; junction bases with no gene match: 11. The DNA for the CDR3 is TGTGCCATCAGCGCCTCCGGACAGGCGAGCTCTGGAAACACCATATATTTT. The encoded protein is CAISASGQASSGNTIYF.

The chain has TRBV19 and TRBJ2-7, with D possibly TRBD1 on 6 matching bases. This CDR3 spans 15 amino acids. Germline V CDR1 and CDR2: LNHDA, SQIVND (reference sequence). Trimming cost V 7 bases and J 5 bases, with 21 bases left between them. CDR3 DNA: TGTGCCAGTACCTATTCCACAGGGAAAATCAACGAGCAGTACTTC. It codes for CASTYSTGKINEQYF.

This rearrangement joins TRBV23-1 to TRBJ2-7, with 7 bases that match TRBD1. TRBV23-1 is classed as an ORF, of uncertain function. The CDR3 length is 14 residues. J was trimmed by 7 bases and V by 1 base; bases with no gene match: 7. CDR3 residues: CASSQCHRGWEQYF. CDR3 bases: TGCGCCAGCAGTCAATGTCACAGGGGTTGGGAGCAGTACTTC.

The chain links TRBV19 to TRBJ2-5; possible D gene TRBD2, 5 bases. The better agreement between TRBJ2-7 and the DNA end casts doubt on the J call. The V gene's germline CDR1 is LNHDA and CDR2 SQIVND (reference sequence). CDR3 length: 12 residues. This CDR3 is CASFERDYEQYF. For the CDR3, the DNA is TGTGCCAGCTTCGAACGGGACTACGAGCAGTACTTC.

The J gene is TRBJ2-1, the V gene TRBV7-9; 8 bases are shared with TRBD2. The CDR3 is 15 amino acids. Germline values: CDR1 SEHNR, CDR2 FQNEAQ (reference sequence). V shed 4 bases and J 10 bases; nucleotides not matched to a gene: 12. The CDR3 nucleotides are TGTGCCAGCAGCTCAACACCAGCGGGAGCTCGGGAGCAGTTCTTC. Encoded protein: CASSSTPAGAREQFF. Based on the CDR3 plus reference TRBV7-9 and TRBJ2-1, the full variable domain is DTGVSQNPRHKITKRGQNVTFRCDPISEHNRLYWYRQTLGQGPEFLTYFQNEAQLEKSRLLSDRFSAERPKGSFSTLEIQRTEQGDSAMYLCASSSTPAGAREQFFGPGTRLTVL.

Notes on this clone: An end of the junction does not agree with germline; a read error may underlie this. The CDR3 nucleotides read TGTGCTAGCAGCTTAGAACGGGACACCGGGGAGCTGTTTTTT. This translates into CASSLERDTGELFF. This rearrangement joins TRBV7-7 to TRBJ2-2; D call uncertain. Looked up from germline, CDR1 is SSHAT and CDR2 is FNYEAQ (reference sequence). The CDR3 sequence is 14 residues long.

This clone was seen just once. The CDR3 region has the DNA TGTGCCACCAGAGGGGAGGGAAACATTCAGTACTTC. Translated: CATRGEGNIQYF. The genes are TRBV15 and TRBJ2-4; 7 bases map to TRBD2. V dropped 6 bases and J dropped 6; count of bases not matched to a gene: 2. The CDR3 runs to 12 residues. Per the germline V gene, CDR1 is LNHNV and CDR2 is YYDKDF (reference sequence).

The gene calls are TRBV30 and TRBJ2-3, with D perhaps matching TRBD2 (7 bases). The CDR3 consists of 16 residues. In germline, CDR1 is GTSNPN, CDR2 SVGIG (reference sequence). Trimming took 7 bases from V and 0 from J, leaving 20 bases between them. CDR3 nucleotide sequence: TGTGCCTCCTCCCAGGGGACTACCTATAGCACAGATACGCAGTATTTT. This sequence encodes CASSQGTTYSTDTQYF.

This clone appeared a single time. V usage is TRBV6-1 and J usage is TRBJ1-5; weak D call: TRBD1 (5 bases). Germline values: CDR1 MNHNS, CDR2 SASEGT. Deletions cut 7 bases from V and 5 bases from J, with 15 bases between. This CDR3 contains 14 residues. This CDR3 reads CASTERGGDQPQHF. In DNA, the CDR3 is TGTGCCAGCACCGAACGGGGGGGGGATCAGCCCCAGCATTTT.

This clone was recorded once. One end of the junction is discordant with germline, which a read error may explain. The chain employs TRBV9 and TRBJ2-3; 7 nucleotides line up with TRBD1. Germline CDR1 and CDR2: SGDLS and YYNGEE. There are 14 residues in the CDR3. The CDR3, as DNA: TGTGCCAGCAGCGGACGGGACAGCACAGGTACGCAGTATTTT. Encoded protein: CASSGRDSTGTQYF. Full variable domain (missing parts from reference TRBV9 and TRBJ2-3): DSGVTQTPKHLITATGQRVTLRCSPRSGDLSVYWYQQSLDQGLQFLIQYYNGEERAKGNILERFSAQQFPDLHSELNLSSLELGDSALYFCASSGRDSTGTQYFGPGTRLTVL.

The genes are TRBV4-2 and TRBJ2-2; 12 positions agree with TRBD2. With 0 bases clipped from V and 7 bases from J, the junction kept 9 bases outside the gene matches. The germline gives CDR1 LGHNA, CDR2 YNFKEQ. CDR3 size: 18 residues. This chain's CDR3 is CASSQELAGGHEGGELFF. CDR3 sequence (DNA): TGTGCCAGCAGCCAAGAACTAGCGGGAGGCCATGAGGGCGGGGAGCTGTTTTTT.

The J gene is TRBJ2-1, the V gene TRBV4-3, with a weak D call TRBD2 (5 bases). The length of the CDR3 is 15 residues. CDR1 and CDR2 from the germline V gene are LGHNA and YSLEER. V lost 3 bases and J lost 8, with 17 bases in between. The CDR3: CASSQAVGSFYEQFF. Written as DNA, the CDR3 is TGCGCCAGCAGCCAGGCAGTAGGGAGTTTCTATGAGCAGTTCTTC.

The chain combines TRBV5-5 with TRBJ2-1; 12 positions match TRBD2. The V gene's germline CDR1 is SGHKS and CDR2 YYEKEE (reference sequence). This CDR3 region has 16 residues. The V and J ends lost 1 base and 7 bases, in that order; junction bases with no gene match: 6. CDR3 in DNA: TGTGCCAGCAGCTTGCTGACTAGCGGGAGTTCAAATGAGCAGTTCTTC. Protein product: CASSLLTSGSSNEQFF.

The V call is TRBV28, the J call TRBJ2-1; weak D call: TRBD2 (7 bases). Deletions cut 8 bases from V and 6 bases from J, with 14 bases between. Germline V lookup: CDR1 MDHEN, CDR2 SYDVKM. This CDR3 is 13 amino acids long. This chain's CDR3 is CASLEGGINEQFF. For the CDR3, the DNA is TGTGCCAGCTTAGAGGGGGGGATCAATGAGCAGTTCTTC.

The V call is TRBV5-1, the J call TRBJ2-2, with 8 positions matching TRBD1. Trimming at V came to 3 bases and at J to 2 bases, leaving 3 bases not matched to a gene. The CDR3 runs to 15 residues. Germline CDR1 SGHRS, CDR2 YFSETQ. The CDR3 region is CASSSTGGNTGELFF. The CDR3 DNA sequence: TGCGCCAGCAGCTCAACAGGGGGAAACACCGGGGAGCTGTTTTTT.

The chain is built from TRBV7-2 and TRBJ1-2; D is uncertain. In germline, CDR1 is SGHTA, CDR2 FQGNSA. The CDR3 has 11 amino acids. The germline V and J ends were trimmed by 5 bases and 5 bases, with 6 bases remaining between them. Here the CDR3 DNA reads TGTGCCAGCAGCCGAGGGTATGGCTACACCTTC. Protein: CASSRGYGYTF. Looking up the rest from reference TRBV7-2 and TRBJ1-2 gives the full variable domain: GAGVSQSPSNKVTEKGKDVELRCDPISGHTALYWYRQSLGQGLEFLIYFQGNSAPDKSGLPSDRFSAERTGGSVSTLTIQRTQQEDSAVYLCASSRGYGYTFGSGTRLTVV.

This clone was seen only once. The chain joins TRBV4-2 to TRBJ1-1; a possible D gene is TRBD1 (6 bases). V lost 4 bases, J lost 1 base, and 7 bases lay in between. The germline V gene encodes CDR1 LGHNA and CDR2 YNFKEQ. This CDR3 has 13 amino acids. CDR3 coding DNA: TGTGCCAGCAGCCCGGGACAGAACACTGAAGCTTTCTTT. This gives the protein CASSPGQNTEAFF.

This sequence joins TRBV11-2 and TRBJ1-3, with D possibly matching TRBD1 (5 bases). The germline V and J ends were trimmed by 4 bases and 15 bases, with 13 bases remaining between them. The CDR3 is made up of 11 amino acids. CDR1 and CDR2 (germline): SGHAT, FQNNGV. The CDR3 region is CASSSSGRGYF. The CDR3 nucleotides are TGTGCCAGCAGCTCGTCAGGGAGGGGATATTTT.

The genes are TRBV29-1 and TRBJ1-4; D gene uncertain. This CDR3 has 12 amino acids. Deletions cut 3 bases from V and 6 bases from J, with 8 bases between. From germline, CDR1 is SQVTM and CDR2 ANQGSEA. In DNA form, the CDR3 reads TGCAGCGTTGAGCTGCGGGATGAAAAACTGTTTTTT. It specifies CSVELRDEKLFF.

The chain has TRBV7-9 and TRBJ1-1; D is unresolved. V lost 3 bases and J lost 3, with 5 bases in between. This CDR3 spans 12 amino acids. Germline values: CDR1 SEHNR, CDR2 FQNEAQ (reference sequence). The chain's CDR3 is CASSLQDTEAFF. The DNA for the CDR3 is TGTGCCAGCAGCTTGCAGGACACTGAAGCTTTCTTT.

This clone was seen once. J is TRBJ2-5 and V is TRBV30, with TRBD1 matching over 7 bases. Near its end, the DNA agrees better with TRBJ2-7, so the J call may be wrong. Germline V gives CDR1 GTSNPN, CDR2 SVGIG (reference sequence). The CDR3 is made up of 13 amino acids. The CDR3 sequence is CASSPGTVNEQYF. The CDR3 bases are TGTGCCTCCTCCCCCGGGACAGTCAACGAGCAGTACTTC.

The genes are TRBV5-1 and TRBJ2-7, with D tentatively TRBD2 (6 bases). V was trimmed by 2 bases and J by 2 bases, leaving 14 bases between them. CDR1 is SGHRS, CDR2 YFSETQ, per germline. The CDR3 contains 15 residues. CDR3 loop: CASSFSAGGTYEQYF. CDR3 bases: TGCGCCAGCAGCTTTTCAGCCGGGGGAACCTACGAGCAGTACTTC.

This chain joins TRBV11-2 and TRBJ2-7, with D uncertain. The germline V and J ends were trimmed by 5 bases and 6 bases, with 14 bases remaining between them. The CDR3 is 13 residues long. CDR1 is SGHAT and CDR2 is FQNNGV in the germline V gene. CDR3 amino acids: CASSTDWVGEQYF. DNA of the CDR3: TGTGCCAGCAGCACCGACTGGGTGGGCGAGCAGTACTTC.

This clone was detected once. The V call is TRBV10-3, the J call TRBJ1-1; TRBD1 is a possible D gene (5 bases). V lost 7 bases and J lost 2, with 17 bases in between. Germline V gene data show CDR1 as ENHRY and CDR2 as SYGVKD. This CDR3 is built from 15 residues. The CDR3 DNA is TGTGCCATCACGGAGCGGCGGGGCCTAAACACTGAAGCTTTCTTT. Protein sequence: CAITERRGLNTEAFF.

This chain joins TRBV4-2 and TRBJ2-3; 9 bases fit TRBD2. Germline loops: CDR1 LGHNA, CDR2 YNFKEQ. Trimming cost V 3 bases and J 6 bases; bases outside gene matches: 7. This CDR3 spans 15 amino acids. For the CDR3, the DNA is TGTGCCAGCAGCCAGGGGCTAGCGGGATTCGATACGCAGTATTTT. This gives the protein CASSQGLAGFDTQYF.

This chain uses TRBV29-1 with TRBJ1-1, with 9 bases lining up with TRBD1. Unmatched junction bases numbered 0, after V lost 4 bases and J lost 3 bases. Per the germline V gene, CDR1 is SQVTM and CDR2 is ANQGSEA. The CDR3 covers 12 residues. CDR3 sequence: CSVGQGDTEAFF. CDR3 in DNA: TGCAGCGTTGGACAGGGGGACACTGAAGCTTTCTTT.